The sample holds a few counts of the clone carrying this TCR beta chain. TCRdb's copy holds only in-frame clones and misses some; the assay was immunoSEQ multiplex PCR. Here the sample spans 600,000 to 750,000 clones, 55% to 75% being singletons. The CDR3 is 12 amino acids. Germline CDR1 reads SGHVS; CDR2 reads FQNEAQ. J was trimmed by 7 bases and V by 1 base; bases with no gene match: 0. This specimen belongs to a study of shared clonotypes between healthy human individuals. The wider study: The donors, a couple of women and a few men, were aged 18 to 49.

The sample comprised memory CD4+ T cells sorted from blood. Subset of the sample: CD45RA-negative fraction. The V call is TRBV7-8, the J call TRBJ1-2, with 7 nucleotides matching TRBD1. The origin of this receptor is a woman aged 25 to 39 in good health. The CDR3 reads CASSLGQGGYTF. The CDR3 nucleotides read TGTGCCAGCAGCTTAGGACAGGGTGGCTACACCTTC.